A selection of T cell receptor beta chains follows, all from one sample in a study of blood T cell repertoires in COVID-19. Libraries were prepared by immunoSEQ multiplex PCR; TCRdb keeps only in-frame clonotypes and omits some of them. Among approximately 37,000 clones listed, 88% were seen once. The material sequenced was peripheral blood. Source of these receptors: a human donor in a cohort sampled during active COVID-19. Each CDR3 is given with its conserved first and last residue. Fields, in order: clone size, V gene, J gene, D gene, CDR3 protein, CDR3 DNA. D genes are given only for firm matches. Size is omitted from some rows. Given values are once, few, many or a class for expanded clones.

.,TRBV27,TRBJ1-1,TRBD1,CASSYRQGMVNTEAFF,TGTGCCAGCAGTTATCGACAGGGAATGGTGAACACTGAAGCTTTCTTT
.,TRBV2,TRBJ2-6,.,CASEDGGYSGANVLTF,TGTGCCAGTGAAGATGGAGGGTATTCTGGGGCCAACGTCCTGACTTTC
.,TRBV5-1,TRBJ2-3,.,CASSLDGVSTDTQYF,TGCGCCAGCAGCTTGGACGGGGTTAGCACAGATACGCAGTATTTT
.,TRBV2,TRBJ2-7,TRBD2,CASRLAGTYEQYF,TGTGCCAGCAGACTAGCGGGTACCTACGAGCAGTACTTC
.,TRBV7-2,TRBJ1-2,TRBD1,CASSLAPGQGVGGYTF,TGTGCCAGCAGCTTAGCGCCGGGACAGGGGGTGGGAGGCTACACCTTC
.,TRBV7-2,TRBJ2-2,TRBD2,CASSITSGTNTGELFF,TGTGCCAGCAGCATTACTAGCGGAACGAACACCGGGGAGCTGTTTTTT
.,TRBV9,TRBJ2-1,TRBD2,CASSVVSLAGPSDEQFF,TGTGCCAGCAGCGTAGTGTCCCTAGCGGGACCCTCGGATGAGCAGTTCTTC
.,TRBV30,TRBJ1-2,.,CAWSVGAYGYTF,TGTGCCTGGAGTGTAGGGGCCTATGGCTACACCTTC
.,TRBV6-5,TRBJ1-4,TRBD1,CASSRDRGLNEKLFF,TGCGCCAGCAGTAGAGACAGGGGTCTCAATGAAAAACTGTTTTTT
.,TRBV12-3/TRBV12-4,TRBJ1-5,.,CASTRANQPQHF,TGTGCCAGCACTCGAGCCAATCAGCCCCAGCATTTT
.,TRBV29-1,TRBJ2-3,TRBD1,CSVSRTGTADTQYF,TGCAGCGTTTCGCGGACAGGGACCGCAGATACGCAGTATTTT
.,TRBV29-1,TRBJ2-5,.,CSVVLGNQETQYF,TGCAGCGTTGTCCTCGGGAACCAAGAGACCCAGTACTTC
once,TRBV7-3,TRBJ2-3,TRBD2,CASSLTSGSTDTQYF,TGTGCCAGCAGCCTTACTAGCGGGAGCACAGATACGCAGTATTTT